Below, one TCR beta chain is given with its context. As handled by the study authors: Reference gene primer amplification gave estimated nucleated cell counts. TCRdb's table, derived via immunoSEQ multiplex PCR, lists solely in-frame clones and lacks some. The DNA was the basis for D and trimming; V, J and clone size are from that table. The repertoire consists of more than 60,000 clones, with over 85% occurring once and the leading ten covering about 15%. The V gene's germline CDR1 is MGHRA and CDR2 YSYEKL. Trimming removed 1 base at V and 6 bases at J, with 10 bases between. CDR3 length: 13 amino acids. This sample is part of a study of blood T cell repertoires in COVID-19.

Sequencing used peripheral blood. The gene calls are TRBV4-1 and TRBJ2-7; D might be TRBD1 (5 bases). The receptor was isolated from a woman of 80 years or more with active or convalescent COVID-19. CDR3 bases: TGCGCCAGCAGCCAAGGGGGCCTTCTCGAGCAGTACTTC. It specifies CASSQGGLLEQYF.